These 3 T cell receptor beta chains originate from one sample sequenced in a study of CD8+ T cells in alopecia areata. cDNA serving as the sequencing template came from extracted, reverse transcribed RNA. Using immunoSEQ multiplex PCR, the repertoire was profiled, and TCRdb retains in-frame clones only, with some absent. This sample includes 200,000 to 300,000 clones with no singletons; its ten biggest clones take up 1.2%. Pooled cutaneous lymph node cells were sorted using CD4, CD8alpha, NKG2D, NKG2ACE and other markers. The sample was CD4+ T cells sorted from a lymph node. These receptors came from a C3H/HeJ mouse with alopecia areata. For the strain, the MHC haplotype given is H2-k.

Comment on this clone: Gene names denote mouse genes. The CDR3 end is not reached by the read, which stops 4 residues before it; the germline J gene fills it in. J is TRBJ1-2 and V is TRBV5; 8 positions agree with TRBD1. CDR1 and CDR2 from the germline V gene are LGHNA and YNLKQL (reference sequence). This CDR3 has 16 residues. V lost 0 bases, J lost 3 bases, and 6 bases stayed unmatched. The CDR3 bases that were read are TGTGCCAGCAGCCAAGACCAGGGGGCGCGAGACTCC. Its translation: CASSQDQGARDS. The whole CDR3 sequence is CASSQDQGARDSDYTF.

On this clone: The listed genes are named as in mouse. The CDR3 is CASSQDWGGTYAEQFF. The CDR3 DNA, read in part, is TGTGCCAGCAGCCAAGACTGGGGGGGAACCTATGCT. The chain combines TRBV5 with TRBJ2-1; 9 bases are shared with TRBD2. The read halts 4 residues ahead of the CDR3 end, with the missing end drawn from the germline J gene. Trimming took 0 bases from V and 3 from J; bases not matched to a gene: 3. Germline V gene lookup returns CDR1 LGHNA and CDR2 YNLKQL (reference sequence). The CDR3 is 16 amino acids.

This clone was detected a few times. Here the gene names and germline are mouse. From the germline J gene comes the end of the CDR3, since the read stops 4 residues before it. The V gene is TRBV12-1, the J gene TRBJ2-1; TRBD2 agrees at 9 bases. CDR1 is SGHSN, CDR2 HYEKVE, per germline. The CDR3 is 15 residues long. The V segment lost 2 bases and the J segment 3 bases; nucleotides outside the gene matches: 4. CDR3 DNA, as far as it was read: TGTGCCAGCTCTCCGGACTGGGGTCTCTATGCT. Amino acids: CASSPDWGLYA. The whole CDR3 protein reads CASSPDWGLYAEQFF.